One and the same sample provided the 30 T cell receptor beta chains below, sequenced in a study of radiotherapy plus CTLA-4 blockade in lung cancer. Assay used: immunoSEQ multiplex PCR; TCRdb lists only in-frame clones, some missing. Among approximately 85,000 clones listed, approximately 80% were seen once. This material consisted of peripheral blood, taken from a patient treated with radiotherapy plus ipilimumab. These receptor sequences come from a human donor with non-small cell lung cancer that progressed on radiotherapy plus ipilimumab.

V is TRBV18 and J is TRBJ2-1; a weak D match, TRBD2 (6 bases). Between the trimmed V and J ends, which lost 1 base and 5 bases, there was a span of 9 bases. This CDR3 contains 14 residues. The V gene's germline CDR1 is KGHSH and CDR2 LQKENI. The CDR3 reads CASSPQGLNNEQFF. The CDR3 DNA is TGTGCCAGCTCACCACAGGGACTCAACAATGAGCAGTTCTTC.

This clone showed up just a few times. The chain employs TRBV4-1 and TRBJ2-7; no definite D call. The CDR3 extends over 18 amino acids. Germline loops: CDR1 MGHRA, CDR2 YSYEKL. V was pared by 0 bases and J by 0 bases, with 18 bases between. CDR3 residues: CASSQEGIRLQSSYEQYF. The CDR3 DNA follows: TGCGCCAGCAGCCAAGAGGGAATTAGGTTACAAAGCTCCTACGAGCAGTACTTC.

Only a few counts were recorded for this clone. This rearrangement joins TRBV5-4 to TRBJ1-3; unclear D gene. Germline values: CDR1 SGHNT, CDR2 YYREEE (reference sequence). V dropped 4 bases and J dropped 2 bases, with 7 bases sitting between them. This CDR3 has 13 amino acids. CDR3 sequence: CASSASPGNTIYF. The CDR3, as DNA: TGTGCCAGCAGCGCAAGTCCTGGAAACACCATATATTTT.

As for this clone: This same CDR3 is encoded by further DNA sequences in the sample. The gene calls are TRBV6-5 and TRBJ1-1, with D maybe TRBD1 (6 bases). Trimming left V 6 bases short and J 5 bases short, with 13 bases between. Germline V gene sequence: CDR1 MNHEY, CDR2 SVGAGI. The CDR3 consists of 13 residues. DNA for the CDR3: TGTGCCAGCAGCCTACCGCAGGGGACTGAAGCTTTCTTT. Amino acid sequence: CASSLPQGTEAFF.

V gene TRBV5-4 combines with J gene TRBJ1-2; D uncertain. The CDR3 runs 14 residues. Germline CDR1 reads SGHNT; CDR2 reads YYREEE (reference sequence). Trimming cost V 3 bases and J 0 bases, with 9 bases left between them. The CDR3, as DNA: TGTGCCAGCAGCTCCCTCCAGGCTAACTATGGCTACACCTTC. Amino acids: CASSSLQANYGYTF.

The rearrangement joins TRBV5-1 to TRBJ2-1; 8 bases match TRBD2. The CDR3 is 16 amino acids. With V trimmed by 2 bases and J by 8 bases, 12 bases remained unmatched. CDR1 and CDR2 (germline): SGHRS, YFSETQ. The CDR3 region has the DNA TGCGCCAGCAGCTTCTACGGGAGGGCCGGTATCGATGAGCAGTTCTTC. This gives the protein CASSFYGRAGIDEQFF.

The rearrangement joins TRBV30 to TRBJ1-1, with unresolved D. Per germline, CDR1 GTSNPN and CDR2 SVGIG (reference sequence). V gave up 0 bases and J gave up 1 base, with 12 bases separating them. The CDR3 runs to 15 residues. The CDR3 sequence: CAWSVNGLGNTEAFF. DNA for the CDR3: TGTGCCTGGAGTGTAAATGGACTGGGGAACACTGAAGCTTTCTTT.

The chain combines TRBV7-2 with TRBJ2-7; no reliable D call. The germline V gene encodes CDR1 SGHTA and CDR2 FQGNSA. V was cut by 3 bases and J by 9 bases, with 15 bases left in between. CDR3 size: 13 residues. The CDR3 sequence is CASSFETESRQYF. In DNA, the CDR3 is TGTGCCAGCAGCTTCGAAACCGAATCTAGGCAGTACTTC.

The rearrangement joins TRBV5-4 to TRBJ2-3, with 9 positions matching TRBD2. In germline, CDR1 is SGHNT, CDR2 YYREEE (reference sequence). Losses at the gene ends were 0 bases for V and 5 bases for J; bases not matched to a gene: 4. The CDR3 sequence is 15 residues long. The DNA of the CDR3 is TGTGCCAGCAGCTTGGATAGCGGGAGTATAGATACGCAGTATTTT. Translating it yields CASSLDSGSIDTQYF.

This rearrangement joins TRBV18 to TRBJ2-3; 8 positions match TRBD2. This CDR3 spans 16 amino acids. The germline CDR1 and CDR2 sequences are KGHSH and LQKENI. V lost 0 bases, J lost 4 bases, and 6 bases stayed unmatched. The CDR3 DNA reads as TGTGCCAGCTCACCACCTAACGGGGGGGCCGCAGATACGCAGTATTTT. Protein sequence: CASSPPNGGAADTQYF.

The V gene is TRBV4-2, the J gene TRBJ1-4; D call uncertain. V lost 0 bases and J lost 0, with 8 bases in between. Germline-derived CDR1 and CDR2 are LGHNA and YNFKEQ. This CDR3 region has 16 residues. DNA for the CDR3: TGTGCCAGCAGCCAAGACTGGCGAGCAACTAATGAAAAACTGTTTTTT. Encoded protein: CASSQDWRATNEKLFF.

This rearrangement joins TRBV18 to TRBJ2-1; no clear D gene. The V gene's germline CDR1 is KGHSH and CDR2 LQKENI. Deletions cut 1 base from V and 6 bases from J, with 1 base between. The CDR3 has 11 amino acids. DNA of the CDR3: TGTGCCAGCTCACCACTCAATGAGCAGTTCTTC. It is translated as CASSPLNEQFF. Complete variable domain (other parts from reference TRBV18 and TRBJ2-1): NAGVMQNPRHLVRRRGQEARLRCSPMKGHSHVYWYRQLPEEGLKFMVYLQKENIIDESGMPKERFSAEFPKEGPSILRIQQVVRGDSAAYFCASSPLNEQFFGPGTRLTVL.

This chain joins TRBV27 and TRBJ2-7; the D gene is possibly TRBD1 (5 bases). The germline V gene has CDR1 MNHEY and CDR2 SMNVEV (reference sequence). V dropped 1 base and J dropped 5 bases, with 9 bases sitting between them. The CDR3 consists of 13 residues. The CDR3 sequence: CASSLWSGNEQYF. CDR3 bases: TGTGCCAGCAGTTTATGGTCAGGGAACGAGCAGTACTTC.

This clone was recorded a few times. The chain links TRBV6-1 to TRBJ1-3; no clear D gene. The CDR3 spans 17 residues. Germline CDR1 MNHNS, CDR2 SASEGT. Trimming removed 3 bases at V and 0 bases at J, with 15 bases between. The chain's CDR3 is CASSDYTKVDSGNTIYF. For the CDR3, the DNA is TGTGCCAGCAGTGATTACACGAAGGTAGACTCTGGAAACACCATATATTTT.

This CDR3 is CASSPGVSPLHF. CDR3 DNA: TGTGCCAGCAGCCCAGGGGTCTCACCCCTCCACTTT. This chain links TRBV5-4 with TRBJ1-6; tentatively, D is TRBD1 (6 bases). The CDR3 consists of 12 residues. Germline CDR1 is SGHNT and CDR2 is YYREEE (reference sequence). V was trimmed by 4 bases and J by 10 bases, leaving 9 bases between them.

The chain combines TRBV9 with TRBJ2-5, with D hard to call. V was cut by 0 bases and J by 5 bases, with 8 bases left in between. CDR3 size: 13 residues. Germline assignment: CDR1 SGDLS and CDR2 YYNGEE. The CDR3, as DNA: TGTGCCAGCAGCGTAGCTACGCAGGAGACCCAGTACTTC. It is translated as CASSVATQETQYF.

This clone has just a few counts. The chain recombines TRBV6-6 with TRBJ1-2; D remains ambiguous. The germline V gene encodes CDR1 MNHNY and CDR2 SVGAGI (reference sequence). V was trimmed by 8 bases and J by 0 bases, leaving 13 bases between them. This CDR3 contains 14 residues. Here the CDR3 DNA reads TGTGCCAGCTCCCCCGGTGGTCCTAACTATGGCTACACCTTC. Translated, it gives CASSPGGPNYGYTF.

The J gene is TRBJ1-1, the V gene TRBV29-1; D uncertain. Germline V CDR1 and CDR2: SQVTM, ANQGSEA. The V end lost 4 bases, the J end lost 4 bases, and 19 bases lay between the germline ends. The CDR3 contains 15 residues. CDR3 coding DNA: TGCAGCGTTGGAGCGGGCGCAGGTGGGGTCACTGAAGCTTTCTTT. Translated: CSVGAGAGGVTEAFF.

CDR3 bases: TGTGCCAGCAGCCAAGGGGGTCAAGAGACCCAGTACTTC. Encoded protein: CASSQGGQETQYF. The rearrangement uses TRBV7-2 and TRBJ2-5, with D perhaps TRBD1 (6 bases). Trimming pared 5 bases from V and 2 bases from J, leaving 9 bases between. The CDR3 covers 13 residues. The germline CDR1 and CDR2 sequences are SGHTA and FQGNSA.

V usage is TRBV9 and J usage is TRBJ2-3; D call uncertain. The CDR3 length is 13 residues. V gave up 3 bases and J gave up 4 bases, with 9 bases separating them. CDR1 is SGDLS and CDR2 is YYNGEE in the germline V gene. CDR3 nucleotides: TGTGCCAGCAGCGCCCTGAGCGCAGATACGCAGTATTTT. This gives the protein CASSALSADTQYF.

The genes are TRBV5-1 and TRBJ1-1; 8 nucleotides align to TRBD1. CDR1 SGHRS and CDR2 YFSETQ come from the germline V gene. The CDR3 totals 13 residues. V lost 6 bases, J lost 1 base, and 2 bases stayed unmatched. CDR3 sequence: CASKTGENTEAFF. The CDR3 nucleotides are TGCGCCAGCAAGACAGGGGAGAACACTGAAGCTTTCTTT. The full variable domain, rest sourced from reference TRBV5-1 and TRBJ1-1, is KAGVTQTPRYLIKTRGQQVTLSCSPISGHRSVSWYQQTPGQGLQFLFEYFSETQRNKGNFPGRFSGRQFSNSRSEMNVSTLELGDSALYLCASKTGENTEAFFGQGTRLTVV.

The table lists this clone with a few counts. One end of the junction does not line up with germline, which may come from a read error. The chain has TRBV18 and TRBJ2-1, with 12 bases identical to TRBD2. The germline gives CDR1 KGHSH, CDR2 LQKENI. The CDR3 is made up of 16 amino acids. CDR3 protein: CASSPLATSGSEGEVF. CDR3 coding DNA: TGTGCCAGCTCACCCCTCGCGACTAGCGGGAGTGAGGGTGAGGTCTTC.

This chain connects TRBV7-2 to TRBJ2-3; D may be TRBD2 (5 bases). Trimming pared 8 bases from V and 3 bases from J, leaving 12 bases between. This CDR3 contains 13 residues. CDR1 is SGHTA and CDR2 is FQGNSA in the germline V gene. CDR3 nucleotide sequence: TGTGCCAGCGGCTGGACGGGAACAGATACGCAGTATTTT. Encoded protein: CASGWTGTDTQYF.

This clone appeared once. The chain uses TRBV5-1 and TRBJ1-2; 9 bases match TRBD1. The CDR3 contains 14 residues. From germline, CDR1 is SGHRS and CDR2 YFSETQ. V shed 3 bases and J 8 bases; nucleotides not matched to a gene: 8. The CDR3 bases are TGCGCCAGCAGCTCGTCGGGACAGGGCCGCGGCTACACCTTC. This encodes CASSSSGQGRGYTF.

The J gene is TRBJ1-4, the V gene TRBV5-1, with D unclear. Germline CDR1 and CDR2: SGHRS and YFSETQ. V was clipped by 1 base and J by 7 bases, with 11 bases between them. The CDR3 is 14 residues long. This chain's CDR3 is CASSLNHRGEKLFF. In DNA form, the CDR3 reads TGCGCCAGCAGCTTGAACCACAGAGGTGAAAAACTGTTTTTT.

The rearrangement joins TRBV6-5 to TRBJ2-7; 13 positions agree with TRBD2. Germline V gene sequence: CDR1 MNHEY, CDR2 SVGAGI. V lost 6 bases and J lost 4; bases outside the gene matches: 3. CDR3 size: 14 residues. CDR3 residues: CASRATSGGYEQYF. The CDR3 DNA follows: TGTGCCAGCAGAGCGACTAGCGGGGGGTACGAGCAGTACTTC.

This rearrangement joins TRBV29-1 to TRBJ1-1; D gene ambiguous. Germline lookup yields CDR1 SQVTM and CDR2 ANQGSEA. The CDR3 extends over 11 amino acids. The V end was cut by 4 bases, the J end by 8 bases, with 11 bases between. DNA for the CDR3: TGCAGCGTTGGAGGGTTTGAGGAAGCTTTCTTT. It is translated as CSVGGFEEAFF.

The chain employs TRBV5-1 and TRBJ2-1; D is undetermined. CDR1 and CDR2 (germline): SGHRS, YFSETQ. The CDR3 length is 15 residues. Between the trimmed V and J ends, which lost 0 bases and 5 bases, there was a span of 12 bases. The CDR3 reads CASSLGGKPDNEQFF. In nucleotides, the CDR3 is TGCGCCAGCAGCTTGGGGGGAAAGCCAGACAATGAGCAGTTCTTC.

This clone was seen only once. The chain couples TRBV7-2 to TRBJ1-3, with unresolved D. The CDR3 is 15 residues long. The V and J ends lost 1 base and 0 bases respectively, with 7 bases between them. In germline, CDR1 is SGHTA, CDR2 FQGNSA. The CDR3 DNA reads TGTGCCAGCAGCTTAGGGGTAGCCTCTGGAAACACCATATATTTT. Protein product: CASSLGVASGNTIYF.

The V and J genes are TRBV5-1 and TRBJ1-3; maybe TRBD1 (6 bases). The germline CDR1 and CDR2 sequences are SGHRS and YFSETQ. The CDR3 runs to 14 residues. Trimming took 3 bases from V and 0 from J, leaving 7 bases between them. The CDR3 reads CASSSDSSGNTIYF. CDR3 DNA sequence: TGCGCCAGCAGCTCGGACAGCTCTGGAAACACCATATATTTT. Combining the CDR3 with reference TRBV5-1 and TRBJ1-3 gives the whole variable domain KAGVTQTPRYLIKTRGQQVTLSCSPISGHRSVSWYQQTPGQGLQFLFEYFSETQRNKGNFPGRFSGRQFSNSRSEMNVSTLELGDSALYLCASSSDSSGNTIYFGEGSWLTVV.